This TCR beta chain emerged from a study of graft-versus-host responses after intestinal transplantation. Turning to the study itself: Multivisceral, liver-intestinal, or isolated intestinal transplants were performed in recipients. Recipients were all induced with anti-thymocyte globulin, then given tacrolimus and steroids for around 3 years. Findings of the study overall: Elevated graft-versus-host to host-versus-graft clonal ratios in allografts were recorded for patients with graft-donor T cell macrochimerism. Association was observed between peak circulating GvH clone levels and early post-transplant HvG declines.

For this clone: The antigen is unknown.

V dropped 2 bases and J dropped 2 bases, with 9 bases sitting between them. Germline loops: CDR1 MNHNS, CDR2 SASEGT. The CDR3 length is 14 residues. Libraries were prepared by immunoSEQ multiplex PCR; TCRdb keeps only in-frame clonotypes and omits some of them. Of 85,000 to 95,000 clones listed, around 93% are singletons. This receptor was taken from a human donor who received an intestinal transplant. This chain joins TRBV6-1 and TRBJ1-1; D unclear. The sequencing here drew on unstimulated CD8+ T cells sorted from spleen or lymph node cells, taken before intestinal transplant. Here the CDR3 reads CASSEPTYNTEAFF. The DNA of the CDR3 is TGTGCCAGCAGTGAACCGACATACAACACTGAAGCTTTCTTT.